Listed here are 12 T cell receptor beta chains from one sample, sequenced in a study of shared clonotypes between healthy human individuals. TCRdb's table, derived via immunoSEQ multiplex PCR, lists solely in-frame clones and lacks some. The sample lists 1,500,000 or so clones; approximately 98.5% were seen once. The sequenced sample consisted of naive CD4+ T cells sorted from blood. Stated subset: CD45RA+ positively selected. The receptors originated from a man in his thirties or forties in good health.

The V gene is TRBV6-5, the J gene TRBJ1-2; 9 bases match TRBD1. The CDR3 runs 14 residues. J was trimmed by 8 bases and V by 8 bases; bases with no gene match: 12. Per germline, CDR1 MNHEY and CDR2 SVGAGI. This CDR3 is CASALSGTGSGYTF. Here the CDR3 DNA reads TGTGCCAGCGCACTTTCCGGGACAGGGTCCGGCTACACCTTC.

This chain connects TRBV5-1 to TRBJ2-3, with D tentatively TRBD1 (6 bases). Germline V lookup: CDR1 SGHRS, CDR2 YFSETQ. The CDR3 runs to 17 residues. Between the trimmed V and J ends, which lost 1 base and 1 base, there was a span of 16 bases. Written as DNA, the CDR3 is TGCGCCAGCAGCTTGAGGGGGACCCCGTCTGGCACAGATACGCAGTATTTT. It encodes CASSLRGTPSGTDTQYF.

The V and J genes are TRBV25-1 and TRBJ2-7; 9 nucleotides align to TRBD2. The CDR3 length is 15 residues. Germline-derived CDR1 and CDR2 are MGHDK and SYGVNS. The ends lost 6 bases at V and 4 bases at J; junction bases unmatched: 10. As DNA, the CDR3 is TGTGCCAGCAGCCCCCCGGGGACTAGCTCATACGAGCAGTACTTC. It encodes CASSPPGTSSYEQYF.

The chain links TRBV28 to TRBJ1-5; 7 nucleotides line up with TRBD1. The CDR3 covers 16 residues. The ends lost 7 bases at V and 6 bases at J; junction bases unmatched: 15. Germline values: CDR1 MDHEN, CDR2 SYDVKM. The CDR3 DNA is TGTGCCAGCAACCTGAAGGGGGCGCATCACGGTCAGCCCCAGCATTTT. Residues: CASNLKGAHHGQPQHF.

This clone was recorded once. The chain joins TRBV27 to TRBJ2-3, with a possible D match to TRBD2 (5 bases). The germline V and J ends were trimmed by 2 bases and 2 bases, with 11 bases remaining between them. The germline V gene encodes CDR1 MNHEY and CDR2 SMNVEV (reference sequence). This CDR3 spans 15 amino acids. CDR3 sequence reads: CASSLTLAYTDTQYF. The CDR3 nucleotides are TGTGCCAGCAGTTTAACTCTAGCTTACACAGATACGCAGTATTTT.

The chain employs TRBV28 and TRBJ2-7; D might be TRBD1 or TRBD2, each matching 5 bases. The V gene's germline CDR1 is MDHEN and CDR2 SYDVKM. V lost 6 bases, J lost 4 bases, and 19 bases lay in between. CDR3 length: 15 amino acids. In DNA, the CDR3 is TGTGCCAGCAGGAAATCGGACAAGACGGGATACGAGCAGTACTTC. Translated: CASRKSDKTGYEQYF.

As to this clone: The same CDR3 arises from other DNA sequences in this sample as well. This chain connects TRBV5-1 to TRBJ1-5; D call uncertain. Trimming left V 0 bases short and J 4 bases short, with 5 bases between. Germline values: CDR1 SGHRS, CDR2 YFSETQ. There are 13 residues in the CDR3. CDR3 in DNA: TGCGCCAGCAGCTTGGGACCTAATCAGCCCCAGCATTTT. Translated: CASSLGPNQPQHF.

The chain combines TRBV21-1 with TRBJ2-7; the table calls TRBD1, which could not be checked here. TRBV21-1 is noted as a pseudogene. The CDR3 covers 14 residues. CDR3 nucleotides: TGTGCCAGCACCAACAGGGGGGTAGGTGACGAGCAGTACTTC. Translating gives CASTNRGVGDEQYF.

The CDR3, as DNA: TGTGCCAGCAGCGTCGGGACAGGGAGCAATCAGCCCCAGCATTTT. It encodes CASSVGTGSNQPQHF. The chain uses TRBV6-1 and TRBJ1-5; 9 bases are a match to TRBD1. Looked up from germline, CDR1 is MNHNS and CDR2 is SASEGT. The junction had 4 bases not matched to a gene; V was cut back by 6 bases and J by 1 base. The CDR3 runs to 15 residues.

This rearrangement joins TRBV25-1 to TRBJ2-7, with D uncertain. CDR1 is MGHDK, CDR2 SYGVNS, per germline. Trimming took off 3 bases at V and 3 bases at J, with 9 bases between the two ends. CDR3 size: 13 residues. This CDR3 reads CASSDRSVYEQYF. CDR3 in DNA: TGTGCCAGCAGTGACCGGAGTGTCTACGAGCAGTACTTC.

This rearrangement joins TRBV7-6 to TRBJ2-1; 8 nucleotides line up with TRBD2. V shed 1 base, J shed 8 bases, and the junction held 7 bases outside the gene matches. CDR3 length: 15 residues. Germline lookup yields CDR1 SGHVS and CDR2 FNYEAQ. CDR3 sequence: CASSLGGGRNDEQFF. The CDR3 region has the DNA TGTGCCAGCAGCTTAGGAGGCGGGAGGAACGATGAGCAGTTCTTC.

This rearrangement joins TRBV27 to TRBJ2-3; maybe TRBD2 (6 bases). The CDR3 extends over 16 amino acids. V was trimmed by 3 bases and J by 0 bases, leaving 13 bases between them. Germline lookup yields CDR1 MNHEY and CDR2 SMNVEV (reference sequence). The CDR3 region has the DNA TGTGCCAGCAGTTTCCTGACGGGACTTAGCACAGATACGCAGTATTTT. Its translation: CASSFLTGLSTDTQYF.